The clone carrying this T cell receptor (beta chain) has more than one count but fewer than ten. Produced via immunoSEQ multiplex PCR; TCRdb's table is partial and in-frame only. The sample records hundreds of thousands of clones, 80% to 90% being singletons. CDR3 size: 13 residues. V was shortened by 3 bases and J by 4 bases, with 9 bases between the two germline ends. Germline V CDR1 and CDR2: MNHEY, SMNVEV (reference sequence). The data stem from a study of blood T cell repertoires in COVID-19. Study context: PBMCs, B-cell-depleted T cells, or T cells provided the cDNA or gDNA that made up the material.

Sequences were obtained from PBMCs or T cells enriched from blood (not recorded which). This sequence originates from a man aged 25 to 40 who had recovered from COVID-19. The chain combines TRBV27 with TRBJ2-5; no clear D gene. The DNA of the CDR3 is TGTGCCAGCAGTTTTGATACGGGAGAGACCCAGTACTTC. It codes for CASSFDTGETQYF.